The 17 T cell receptor beta chains below come from one sample, sequenced in a study of T cell responses to AZD1222 COVID-19 vaccine. Assay used: immunoSEQ multiplex PCR; TCRdb lists only in-frame clones, some missing. The data show roughly 120,000 clones, 80% to 95% seen once. Sample: peripheral blood, taken on day 0 of AZD1222 vaccination. These TCRs come from an adult in good health.

The CDR3 protein is CASSDDGWGTEAFF. The CDR3 bases are TGTGCCAGTAGTGATGATGGGTGGGGGACTGAAGCTTTCTTT. The chain uses TRBV19 and TRBJ1-1; D possibly corresponds to TRBD1 (5 bases). This CDR3 is 14 amino acids long. CDR1 and CDR2 (germline): LNHDA, SQIVND (reference sequence). With 5 bases removed from V and 5 bases from J, the gap between germline ends came to 15 bases.

The rearrangement joins TRBV5-1 to TRBJ2-2; D might be TRBD1 (5 bases). Germline values: CDR1 SGHRS, CDR2 YFSETQ. The V gene lost 4 bases and the J gene lost 6 bases, with 16 bases spanning the gap. There are 15 residues in the CDR3. The CDR3 spells CASSVDILRAGELFF. The CDR3 nucleotides are TGCGCCAGCAGCGTGGACATTCTTAGGGCCGGGGAGCTGTTTTTT.

The genes are TRBV27 and TRBJ2-2; possibly TRBD1 for D (5 bases). The CDR3 contains 13 residues. V dropped 4 bases and J dropped 6 bases, with 9 bases sitting between them. Germline CDR1 is MNHEY and CDR2 is SMNVEV (reference sequence). CDR3 sequence reads: CASSYQGSGELFF. Here the CDR3 DNA reads TGTGCCAGCAGTTATCAGGGCTCCGGGGAGCTGTTTTTT.

The chain is built from TRBV2 and TRBJ2-1, with D possibly TRBD2 on 6 matching bases. V was pared by 7 bases and J by 0 bases, with 16 bases between. The CDR3 sequence is 16 residues long. Germline loops: CDR1 SNHLY, CDR2 FYNNEI. In DNA, the CDR3 is TGTGCCAGCAACACCCCGGGACTCAGCTCCTACAATGAGCAGTTCTTC. Translated: CASNTPGLSSYNEQFF.

V usage is TRBV4-1 and J usage is TRBJ1-4; possible D gene TRBD1, 5 bases. The CDR3 is 15 amino acids. Germline CDR1 is MGHRA and CDR2 is YSYEKL. Trimming cost V 8 bases and J 0 bases, with 13 bases left between them. The CDR3 region has the DNA TGCGCCAGCTCAAAAGGGGCTGCAACTAATGAAAAACTGTTTTTT. Translated: CASSKGAATNEKLFF.

The chain couples TRBV11-3 to TRBJ2-7; D gene unclear. With 1 base removed from V and 0 bases from J, the gap between germline ends came to 10 bases. The CDR3 has 15 amino acids. The V gene's germline CDR1 is SGHNT and CDR2 YENEEA. CDR3 region: CASSLGDPSSYEQYF. The CDR3 region has the DNA TGTGCCAGCAGCTTAGGCGACCCAAGCTCCTACGAGCAGTACTTC. Together with reference TRBV11-3 and TRBJ2-7, the CDR3 gives the full variable domain: EAGVVQSPRYKIIEKKQPVAFWCNPISGHNTLYWYLQNLGQGPELLIRYENEEAVDDSQLPKDRFSAERLKGVDSTLKIQPAELGDSAVYLCASSLGDPSSYEQYFGPGTRLTVT.

The gene calls are TRBV6-5 and TRBJ1-6; 8 nucleotides line up with TRBD1. The length of the CDR3 is 15 residues. Germline V CDR1 and CDR2: MNHEY, SVGAGI. With V trimmed by 5 bases and J by 7 bases, 7 bases remained unmatched. The CDR3: CASSRQGRVNSPLHF. The CDR3 region has the DNA TGTGCCAGCAGTAGACAGGGGAGGGTCAATTCACCCCTCCACTTT.

The V call is TRBV30, the J call TRBJ1-2; D unresolved. Trimming pared 1 base from V and 6 bases from J, leaving 15 bases between. The germline V gene has CDR1 GTSNPN and CDR2 SVGIG (reference sequence). The CDR3 loop spans 14 amino acids. The CDR3 coding sequence is TGTGCCTGGAGTGGGGATAGAAGTTTAGATGGCTACACCTTC. Translated, it gives CAWSGDRSLDGYTF.

V gene TRBV19 combines with J gene TRBJ1-1, with a weak D call TRBD1 (6 bases). V was clipped by 1 base and J by 7 bases, with 16 bases between them. Germline lookup yields CDR1 LNHDA and CDR2 SQIVND (reference sequence). The CDR3 spans 15 residues. The CDR3 here is CASSIVTGSRNEAFF. The CDR3 DNA reads as TGTGCCAGTAGTATAGTGACAGGATCAAGGAATGAAGCTTTCTTT. Full variable domain (missing parts from reference TRBV19 and TRBJ1-1): DGGITQSPKYLFRKEGQNVTLSCEQNLNHDAMYWYRQDPGQGLRLIYYSQIVNDFQKGDIAEGYSVSREKKESFPLTVTSAQKNPTAFYLCASSIVTGSRNEAFFGQGTRLTVV.

CDR3 DNA: TGTGCCAGCAGTTCTCCCCCCCTCAACACTGAAGCTTTCTTT. Translated, it gives CASSSPPLNTEAFF. The chain employs TRBV27 and TRBJ1-1; the D is unclear. V was trimmed by 4 bases and J by 2 bases, leaving 11 bases between them. The CDR3 is 14 amino acids. The germline CDR1 and CDR2 sequences are MNHEY and SMNVEV (reference sequence).

The chain couples TRBV28 to TRBJ2-7, with D possibly called TRBD1 or TRBD2 (5 bases each). The ends were cut back, 7 bases at V and 6 bases at J, with 16 bases in the middle. Germline values: CDR1 MDHEN, CDR2 SYDVKM. This CDR3 spans 13 amino acids. The CDR3 DNA follows: TGTGCCAGCACCCTGGACTGGGGGAGCGAGCAGTACTTC. This codes for CASTLDWGSEQYF.

V and J are TRBV5-1 and TRBJ1-1, with D perhaps TRBD1 (6 bases). From germline, CDR1 is SGHRS and CDR2 YFSETQ. Trimming took 4 bases from V and 1 from J, leaving 11 bases between them. This CDR3 region has 14 residues. CDR3 in DNA: TGCGCCAGCAGCACGGACAGCCCGAACACTGAAGCTTTCTTT. This codes for CASSTDSPNTEAFF.

The chain employs TRBV6-6 and TRBJ1-4; D unclear. The V end was cut by 6 bases, the J end by 3 bases, with 11 bases between. This CDR3 contains 14 residues. Germline CDR1 reads MNHNY; CDR2 reads SVGAGI (reference sequence). The CDR3 loop reads CASRDPYANEKLFF. In DNA form, the CDR3 reads TGTGCCAGCAGGGACCCGTATGCTAATGAAAAACTGTTTTTT.

The chain is built from TRBV7-2 and TRBJ2-1; D is unresolved. The CDR3 has 15 residues. CDR1 is SGHTA and CDR2 is FQGNSA in the germline V gene. Trimming took 2 bases from V and 4 from J, leaving 12 bases between them. The CDR3 coding sequence is TGTGCCAGCAGCTTACTAGGGTTCATTTACAATGAGCAGTTCTTC. As protein: CASSLLGFIYNEQFF.

The gene calls are TRBV12-1 and TRBJ2-7; the DNA was not compared with TRBD2, the D call given in the table. TRBV12-1 is labeled a pseudogene. This CDR3 comprises 15 residues. In nucleotides, the CDR3 is TGTGCCAGCAGCTTTATCCGGGGGGAGTCCTACGAGCAGTACTTC. Amino acid sequence: CASSFIRGESYEQYF.

CDR3 loop: CASSLLAWRDSEQFF. Here the CDR3 DNA reads TGTGCCAGCAGCCTACTAGCGTGGCGGGACAGTGAGCAGTTCTTC. This chain connects TRBV3-1 (or the pseudogene TRBV3-2) to TRBJ2-1; D tentatively fits TRBD1 or TRBD2 (7 bases each). Germline V gene sequence: CDR1 LGHDT, CDR2 YNNKEL (reference sequence). The CDR3 sequence is 15 residues long. V was pared by 4 bases and J by 9 bases, with 19 bases between.

The chain links TRBV2 to TRBJ1-5, with D possibly being TRBD1 (6 bases). The CDR3 loop spans 15 amino acids. Germline CDR1 SNHLY, CDR2 FYNNEI. Trimming took off 3 bases at V and 7 bases at J, with 16 bases between the two ends. CDR3 bases: TGTGCCAGCAGTGAGTTCGGGGGGCGAGAACAGCCCCAGCATTTT. It codes for CASSEFGGREQPQHF.